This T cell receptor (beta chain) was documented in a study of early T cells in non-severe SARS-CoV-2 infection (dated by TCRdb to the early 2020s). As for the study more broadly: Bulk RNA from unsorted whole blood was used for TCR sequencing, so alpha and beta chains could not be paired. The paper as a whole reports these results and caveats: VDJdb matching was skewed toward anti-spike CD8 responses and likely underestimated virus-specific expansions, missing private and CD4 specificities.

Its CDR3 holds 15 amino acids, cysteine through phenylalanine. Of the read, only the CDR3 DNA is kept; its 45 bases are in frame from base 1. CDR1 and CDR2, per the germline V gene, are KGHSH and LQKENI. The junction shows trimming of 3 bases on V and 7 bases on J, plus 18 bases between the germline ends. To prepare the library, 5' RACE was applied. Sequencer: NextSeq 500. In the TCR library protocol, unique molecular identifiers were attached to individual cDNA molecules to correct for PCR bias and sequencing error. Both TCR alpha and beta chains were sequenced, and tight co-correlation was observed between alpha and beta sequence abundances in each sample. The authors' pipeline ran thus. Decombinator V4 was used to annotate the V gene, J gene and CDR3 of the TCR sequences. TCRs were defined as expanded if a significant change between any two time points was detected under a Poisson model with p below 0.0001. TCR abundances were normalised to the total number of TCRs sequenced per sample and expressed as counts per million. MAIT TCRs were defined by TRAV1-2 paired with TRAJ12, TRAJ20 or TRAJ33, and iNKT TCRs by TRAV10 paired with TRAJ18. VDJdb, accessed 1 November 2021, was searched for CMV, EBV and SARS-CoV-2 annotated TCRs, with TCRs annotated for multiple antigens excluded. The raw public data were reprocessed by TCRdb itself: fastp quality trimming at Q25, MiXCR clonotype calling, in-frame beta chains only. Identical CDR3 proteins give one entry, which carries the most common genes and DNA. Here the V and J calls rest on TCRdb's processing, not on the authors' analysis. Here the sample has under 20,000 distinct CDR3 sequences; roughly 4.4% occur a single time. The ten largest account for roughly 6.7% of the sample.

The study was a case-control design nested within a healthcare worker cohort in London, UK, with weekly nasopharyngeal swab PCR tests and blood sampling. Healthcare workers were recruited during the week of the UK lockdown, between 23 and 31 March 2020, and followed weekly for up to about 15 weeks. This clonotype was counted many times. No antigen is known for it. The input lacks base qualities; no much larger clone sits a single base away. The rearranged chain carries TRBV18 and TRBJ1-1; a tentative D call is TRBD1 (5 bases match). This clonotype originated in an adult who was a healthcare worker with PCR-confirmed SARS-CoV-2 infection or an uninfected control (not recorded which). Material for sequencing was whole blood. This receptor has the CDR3 CASSPPGTVRIEAFF. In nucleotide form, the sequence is TGTGCCAGCTCACCTCCCGGGACGGTAAGGATTGAAGCTTTCTTT.